This T cell receptor (beta chain) was sequenced in a study of identical twins. Findings and limits, study-wide: Compared with models, monozygotic twins showed more out-of-frame TCR alpha sharing. In cord blood, abundant beta clonotypes had fewer insertions; memory showed no trend.

V lost 5 bases and J 4 bases, leaving 11 bases between the germline ends. There are 13 residues in the CDR3. This clonotype was counted many times. Its antigen is still unknown. Unique molecular identifiers were present on the cDNA, which also gained a universal primer site by template switching. MiXCR, applied by TCRdb to the 5' RACE reads, yields one record per CDR3 protein. Among about 520,000 distinct CDR3 sequences listed, around 20% were seen once. This sample also belongs to another study, concerning T cells expressing NK-cell markers.

Specimen: CD4+ T cells sorted from blood. This sequence joins TRBV12-3 or TRBV12-4 and TRBJ1-1; a weak D match, TRBD1 (5 bases). The clonotype originates from a woman younger than 35 in good health. Written as DNA, the CDR3 is TGTGCCAGCAGTCCCGGGGGGGGCACTGAAGCTTTCTTT. Amino acid sequence: CASSPGGGTEAFF.